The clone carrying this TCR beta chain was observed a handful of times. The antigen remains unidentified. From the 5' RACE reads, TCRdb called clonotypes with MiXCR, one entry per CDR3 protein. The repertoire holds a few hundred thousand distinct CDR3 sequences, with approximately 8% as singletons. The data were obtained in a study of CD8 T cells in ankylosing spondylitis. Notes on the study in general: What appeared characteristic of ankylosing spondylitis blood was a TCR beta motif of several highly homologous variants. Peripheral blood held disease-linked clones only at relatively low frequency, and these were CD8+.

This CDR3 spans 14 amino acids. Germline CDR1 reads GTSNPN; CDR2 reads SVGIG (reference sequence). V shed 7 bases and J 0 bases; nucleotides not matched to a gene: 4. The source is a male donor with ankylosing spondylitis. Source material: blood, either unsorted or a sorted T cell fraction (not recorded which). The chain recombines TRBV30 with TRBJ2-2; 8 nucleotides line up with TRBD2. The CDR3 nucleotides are TGTGCCTCCGGGAGGGGATCGAACACCGGGGAGCTGTTTTTT. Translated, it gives CASGRGSNTGELFF.